These 5 T cell receptor beta chains share one sample of origin, sequenced in a study of OX40 agonist ivuxolimab in advanced cancers. The library was prepared using the immunoSEQ multiplex PCR assay. TCRdb took this table from immuneACCESS and kept in-frame rearrangements with V and J called. Such tables lack part of the clones; where checked against another copy, unresolved V genes explain under half of the gap, and the rest is unexplained. This sample holds some 110,000 clones; just over 90% were observed only once. About 0.15% of the sample belongs to the ten largest clones. Sequenced material: CD4+ or CD8+ T cells sorted from blood, taken in a trial of the OX40 agonist ivuxolimab. These receptors all come from an adult with an advanced solid tumor such as melanoma, head and neck, liver or kidney cancer.

This clone was seen only once. The rearrangement uses TRBV5-4 and TRBJ2-3, with TRBD1 identical over 9 bases. V trimming: 0 bases; J trimming: 0 bases; junction bases outside the gene matches: 2. The CDR3 runs to 16 residues. The germline CDR1 and CDR2 sequences are SGHNT and YYREEE (reference sequence). CDR3 amino acids: CASSLGTGVSTDTQYF. As DNA, the CDR3 is TGTGCCAGCAGCTTGGGGACAGGGGTGAGCACAGATACGCAGTATTTT.

The chain couples TRBV6-1 to TRBJ1-1; 8 bases align to TRBD1. Germline V gene sequence: CDR1 MNHNS, CDR2 SASEGT. The junction had 4 bases not matched to a gene; V was cut back by 1 base and J by 3 bases. The CDR3 covers 15 residues. This CDR3 reads CASSEGTGWDTEAFF. Written as DNA, the CDR3 is TGTGCCAGCAGTGAAGGGACAGGGTGGGACACTGAAGCTTTCTTT.

This chain connects TRBV10-3 to TRBJ1-4; no clear D. This CDR3 has 12 amino acids. V was trimmed by 4 bases and J by 4 bases, leaving 4 bases between them. The V gene's germline CDR1 is ENHRY and CDR2 SYGVKD. The CDR3 is CAISGLNEKLFF. The CDR3 coding sequence is TGTGCCATCAGTGGCCTTAATGAAAAACTGTTTTTT.

The chain combines TRBV7-2 with TRBJ1-4; D is unresolved. Germline V gives CDR1 SGHTA, CDR2 FQGNSA. This CDR3 comprises 13 residues. V lost 2 bases and J 8 bases, leaving 9 bases between the germline ends. As DNA, the CDR3 is TGTGCCAGCAGCTTATTGATCTCCGAAAAACTGTTTTTT. This sequence encodes CASSLLISEKLFF.

The CDR3 DNA is TGCGCCAGCAGCTTGGGGGGACCAGGCGAGCAGTTCTTC. It encodes CASSLGGPGEQFF. The chain joins TRBV5-1 to TRBJ2-1; D could derive from TRBD1 or TRBD2 (5 bases each). V lost 0 bases, J lost 10 bases, and 11 bases lay in between. Germline V gives CDR1 SGHRS, CDR2 YFSETQ. This CDR3 comprises 13 residues. Full variable domain (missing parts from reference TRBV5-1 and TRBJ2-1): KAGVTQTPRYLIKTRGQQVTLSCSPISGHRSVSWYQQTPGQGLQFLFEYFSETQRNKGNFPGRFSGRQFSNSRSEMNVSTLELGDSALYLCASSLGGPGEQFFGPGTRLTVL.